This TCR beta chain derives from a study of T cell responses to AZD1222 COVID-19 vaccine. Overall study context: Second doses that came at about 4 or about 12 weeks were put together.

General observations from the study: Distributed over spike, vaccine-associated CD4 TCRs predominated at 160-218 and 743-854.

This CDR3 region has 17 residues. Germline CDR1 is SEHNR and CDR2 is FQNEAQ (reference sequence). Trimming at V came to 1 base and at J to 4 bases, leaving 5 bases not matched to a gene. Worth noting for this clone: Its antigen is as yet unknown.

Assay: immunoSEQ multiplex PCR; the TCRdb copy retains only in-frame clones and omits some. This table holds about 150,000 clones, roughly 92% found once. The chain is built from TRBV7-9 and TRBJ2-6; 9 bases fit TRBD1. The sample in question was peripheral blood, obtained on day 0 of AZD1222 vaccination. The clonotype originates from an adult in good health. The DNA of the CDR3 is TGTGCCAGCAGCTTAGAGGGACAGGGTGCCGGGGCCAACGTCCTGACTTTC. Translation: CASSLEGQGAGANVLTF.